This paragraph reports one T cell receptor (beta chain). Its antigen target is currently unknown. No base quality values were provided; no much bigger clone lies one nucleotide off. The library relied on the immunoSEQ multiplex PCR assay. For the multiplex PCR, a mixture combining 60 forward primers for TCR Vbeta segments and 13 reverse primers for TCR Jbeta segments was used. Amplification of the CDR3 region of rearranged TCR beta genes was performed with a multiplex PCR assay on genomic DNA. On the Illumina HiSeq System, the amplified TCR beta libraries were sequenced as 87-base-pair reads. The study's own analysis went as follows. A later analysis counted some 74 million unique TCR beta chains across the 550 to 700 repertoires, and approximately 11 million of these chains were shared by at least two donors. Raw reads were error-corrected and collapsed into unique sequences with a nearest-neighbor algorithm that merged closely related sequences to remove PCR and sequencing errors. Alignment of CDR3 sequences to IMGT reference sequences was used to assign V, D and J gene segments. For a sequence to be retained, at least a six-nucleotide match to both a V gene segment and a J gene segment was required. Rearrangements were classified as productive when the CDR3 lacked stop codons and remained in frame with V and J, and all other rearrangements were classified as non-productive. Following IMGT convention, CDR3 was defined as the stretch from the second conserved V-encoded cysteine to the conserved J-encoded phenylalanine. The earlier analysis of 587 of the donors excluded sequences that lacked an unambiguous match to a single V gene segment. In an earlier analysis of a few hundred of the donors, a V segment was called functional when productive rearrangements were above 56.7%, and segregating when the standard deviation between donors exceeded 5%. A statistical classification framework was built for diagnosing cytomegalovirus status from the catalog of TCR beta chain sequences. In a later analysis, V and J genes were assigned by comparing TCR nucleotide sequences against IMGT/GENE-DB human TR gene sequences. In a later analysis, CDR3 sequences and most-parsimonious VDJ recombination scenarios were assigned using the TCRdist pipeline. In a later analysis, each TCR beta chain was defined by its CDR3 amino acid sequence together with its V-gene family, and reads lacking a unique V-gene family were excluded. In a later analysis, 500 to 650 highly shared, low-generation-probability nucleotide sequences were removed to address suspected cross-contamination and a sequencing artifact. For each public chain, a later analysis derived a clonal expansion index from normalized ranks of inferred template counts within each repertoire. In a later analysis, generation probabilities were computed with a VDJ recombination model fitted to out-of-frame rearrangements, and the resulting probabilities were checked against IGoR. Hypergeometric tests were used in a later analysis to score TCR-TCR, TCR-HLA and TCR-CMV co-occurrence, with a repertoire-size bias correction applied to the TCR pairs. False discovery rates were estimated in a later analysis by permuting HLA or CMV assignments 20 times. A later analysis grouped co-occurring TCRs with DBSCAN, adding TCRdist sequence similarity when clustering within HLA-allele-positive subsets. Co-occurrence clustering excluded repertoires with fewer than 30,000 or more than 120,000 public chains, plus five with anomalous nucleotide sharing. Drawn from immuneACCESS, this table holds only the in-frame rearrangements with V and J called that TCRdb kept. Clones are partly lost; checked studies trace under half to an unresolved V gene and leave the rest unexplained. The D gene and trimming were derived from the DNA, and the V and J assignments and clone size from that table. For this sample there are about 32,000 clones; around 80% appear just once. Jointly, the top ten make up about 3.6% of the sample.

The cohort was made up of roughly 670 healthy bone marrow donors. All cohort members were sampled while nominally healthy, although unrecorded immune exposures were likely present. The donor was CMV seronegative and was included in the group of a few hundred seronegative cohort members. A peripheral blood sample was collected from each donor, and TCR beta sequencing was performed on peripheral blood mononuclear cells. Genomic DNA extraction from the blood cell samples was performed with the Qiagen DNeasy Blood Extraction Kit. This sample is part of a study of cytomegalovirus exposure and HLA in healthy donors (dated by TCRdb to the late 2010s). In terms of the full investigation: According to an earlier analysis of a few hundred of the donors, some 170 million T cells yielded 90 million to 140 million unique TCR beta sequences and around 280 Gb of sequence data. Rather than drawing on any new phenotypic data, the later analysis identified candidate immune exposures from TCR beta sequences and the way those sequences occurred across donors. A later genetic analysis took genome-wide SNP genotypes for about 55% of the roughly 700 donors and used that subset as a discovery cohort. Donor age, sex, ethnicity and CMV serostatus were compiled together with the repertoire data. On average, approximately 250,000 unique TCR beta nucleotide sequences were sequenced per donor among some 430 genotyped donors of the cohort, with around 19% of those sequences being non-productive. Typing coverage differed by locus: A, B, C, DRB1 and DQB1 were typed in roughly 620-630 donors, DQA1 in about 500, DPA1 in roughly 590, and DPB1 in 450 to 480. The genetic ancestry cluster associated with self-reported Caucasian donors included approximately 85% of the 398 genotyped donors. In addition to the first cohort of 650 to 800 subjects, a separate validation cohort of 130 or so different subjects was used. The study aimed to test whether signatures of past pathogen exposure could be identified by cataloging public T cell receptors. An earlier analysis of several hundred of the donors applied high-throughput TCR beta sequencing to assess whether each TCR beta V gene segment acted as functional or pseudogenic. Roughly 290 gigabases of sequencing data and roughly 81 million unique TCR sequences made up an early release that covered approximately 650 HLA-typed donors. Using immunosequencing, the study profiled T cell repertoires from 666 subjects and related those repertoires to cytomegalovirus serostatus. A later analysis re-analyzed previously published TCR beta repertoires from 660 or so donors and added high-resolution HLA genotyping to study TCR occurrence patterns. A handful of DR-DQ haplotypes were handled as single units for association and clustering because linkage in the cohort was strong. Every discovery cohort repertoire had been produced on one sequencing platform. HLA typing covered class I and class II loci at four-digit resolution. High-throughput TCR immunosequencing, statistical association of individual TCRs with disease status, and machine learning were combined to predict cytomegalovirus infection status.

On the study overall, not on this receptor specifically: Specific HLA alleles were associated with over 15,000 TCR beta sequences at a false discovery rate of 0.05 in a later analysis. Correlated functional status among segregating V segments might be attributable to linkage disequilibrium, but an unknown experimental factor could not be ruled out. In vitro tests confirmed that three of the cytomegalovirus-associated TCR beta chains recognize cytomegalovirus antigens. Some IMGT-functional V segments, including TRBV6-2 and TRBV6-3, could not be told apart with the 87-base-pair reads, so those segments were excluded. According to the authors, the approach could potentially be generalized to other disease states and immunological phenotypes. A later analysis found that TCR association rates varied across HLA loci, with DRB1 alleles showing the most associated TCRs and HLA-C alleles the fewest. The sequencing pipeline was judged likely to have produced a cluster of highly shared sequence variants as a technical artifact. The study listed 150 to 200 TCR beta chains as associated with cytomegalovirus. In this cohort, only TCR beta chains were sequenced, and detectable features were limited by the absence of alpha or paired-chain data. A further reported finding was that TCR beta sequences accurately predicted the HLA-A and HLA-B alleles for most subjects in the first cohort. Presence/absence analyses assumed roughly uniform sequencing depth across donors, an assumption that may not hold. A later analysis reported that several top co-occurrence clusters appeared linked to parvovirus B19, influenza, CMV and Epstein-Barr virus. Because counts were too low, roughly 17 rarely observed V segments, including chromosome 9 orphons, were left out of the earlier analysis of about 620 of the donors. A later analysis found that most CMV-associated TCR beta chains appeared HLA-restricted, with HLA associations seemingly driven largely by CMV exposure. According to a later genetic analysis, donors in an Asian-associated ancestry cluster had fewer N-insertions in productive TCRs than the approximately 690-donor mean. Assigning TCR associations to individual alleles was difficult when HLA alleles, especially DR and DQ, strongly co-occurred. In an earlier analysis of some 540 of the donors, most TCR beta V segments appeared in productive rearrangements about 90% or about 30% of the time, broadly matching IMGT annotations. Because some donors lacked HLA typing at each locus, the association tests relied only on the typed subset. A later analysis found that HLA-associated TCR beta chains were more clonally expanded and had lower generation probabilities than equally common non-associated chains. The classifier was reported to diagnose cytomegalovirus status with high specificity and sensitivity in both the original and validation cohorts. Most TCR sequences were observed very rarely across donors, whereas some public TCRs were present in many individuals. CMV serostatus was the only immune exposure information available for the cohort. V-gene and J-gene trimming of TCR beta chains was associated with a missense DCLRE1C variant in a later genetic analysis, and the association was replicated in an independent cohort.

V is pared back by 1 base and J by 5 bases, with 6 bases lying between the germline termini. CDR1 MNHEY and CDR2 SMNVEV were looked up in the germline V gene (reference sequence). The CDR3, from cysteine to phenylalanine, totals 14 residues. The retained sequence is limited to the CDR3, 42 bases, with the frame set at the first base. Material for sequencing was PBMCs. The source of this sequence is a woman aged 18-29 years in good health and CMV-seronegative. Rearrangement joined TRBV27 to TRBJ1-6; TRBD1 is a weak D gene call, 5 bases matching. The CDR3 region reads CASSLLQDNSPLHF. The sequenced DNA: TGTGCCAGCAGTTTATTACAGGATAATTCACCCCTCCACTTT.